The rows below give T cell receptor beta chains drawn from one sample of a study of blood T cells in healthy people across ages. MiXCR, run by TCRdb on the 5' RACE reads, gives a single entry per CDR3 protein. The sample contains about 1.6 million distinct CDR3 sequences, 30% to 40% of which appear only once. The sample was blood. The receptors were gathered from a woman aged 30 to 39 in good health. CDR3s include the opening cysteine and the closing phenylalanine or tryptophan. D genes are given only for firm matches. A clone size is listed for some rows: how often the clone was seen (once, few, many), or a class if it is expanded.

j_gene | v_gene | d_gene | abundance | CDR3nt | CDR3aa
TRBJ1-2 | TRBV29-1 | TRBD1 | many | TGCAGCGCTGAAGACAGGGTCGGTGGCTACACCTTC | CSAEDRVGGYTF
TRBJ2-1 | TRBV15 | - | - | TGTGCCACCAGCAGAGGGTCCAGGGATGAGCAGTTCTTC | CATSRGSRDEQFF
TRBJ2-1 | TRBV7-9 | - | - | TGTACCAGCAGCTTATTGGTCGGGAAAGGTTACAATGAGCAGTTCTTC | CTSSLLVGKGYNEQFF
TRBJ1-2 | TRBV7-2 | - | - | TGTGCCAGCAGCTTAGTGTCGACCGGAGCCGCAGGTGGCTACACCTTC | CASSLVSTGAAGGYTF
TRBJ2-3 | TRBV27 | TRBD2 | - | TGTGCCAGCTCCCCAACGGCGGGAGGGCCTTTAGATACGCAGTATTTT | CASSPTAGGPLDTQYF
TRBJ2-2 | TRBV5-1 | - | once | TGCGCCAGCAGCTTGGACAGGTCGGGGGAGCTGTTTTTT | CASSLDRSGELFF
TRBJ2-7 | TRBV6-5 | - | - | TGTGCCAGCAGTTATGCCAGCTCCTACGAGCAGTACTTC | CASSYASSYEQYF
TRBJ2-5 | TRBV28 | TRBD2 | - | TGTGCCAGCAGTTGGGGGAGGGAAAGAGGGGAGACCCAGTACTTC | CASSWGRERGETQYF
TRBJ2-7 | TRBV15 | - | many | TGTGCCACCAGCCCTAGCCGGGGAGGTTTGCACGAGCAGTACTTC | CATSPSRGGLHEQYF
TRBJ2-5 | TRBV18 | - | few | TGTGCCAGCTCACCTTTAGGGACTCGGGAGACCCAGTACTTC | CASSPLGTRETQYF
TRBJ2-6 | TRBV27 | - | - | TGTGCCAGCAGTTTTCGGGGAGGCTCTACTGGGGCCAACGTCCTGACTTTC | CASSFRGGSTGANVLTF
TRBJ2-7 | TRBV6-2/TRBV6-3 | TRBD2 | - | TGTGCCAGCAGTTACGGCGGGGGGAAGTCCTACGAGCAGTACTTC | CASSYGGGKSYEQYF
TRBJ2-3 | TRBV5-8 | - | - | TGTGCCAGCGGCTCTAGAAGCACAGATACGCAGTATTTT | CASGSRSTDTQYF
TRBJ2-7 | TRBV5-1 | - | few | TGCGCCAGCAGCTTGTTCCCGGAACACACCTACGAGCAGTACTTC | CASSLFPEHTYEQYF
TRBJ1-2 | TRBV5-1 | - | - | TGTGCCAGCAACCCCTCGACAGCAAACTATGGCTACACCTTC | CASNPSTANYGYTF
TRBJ2-5 | TRBV9 | TRBD2 | few | TGTGCCAGCAGCGTAGCAGGAAATGGCGGGGGAGGGGAGACCCAGTACTTC | CASSVAGNGGGGETQYF
TRBJ2-7 | TRBV21-1 | - | - | TGTGCCGGCAGCCAAGAGAAGACAGGTGATATATACGAGCAGTACTTC | CAGSQEKTGDIYEQYF
TRBJ2-3 | TRBV5-1 | TRBD2 | few | TGCGCCAGCAGCTTGGTGCGGGGGGGCGAAGATACGCAGTATTTT | CASSLVRGGEDTQYF
TRBJ2-1 | TRBV7-3 | - | - | TGTGCCAGCAGCTTAGTAGGGGGTCAGGGGAATGAGCAGTTCTTC | CASSLVGGQGNEQFF
TRBJ2-1 | TRBV29-1 | TRBD2 | many | TGCAGCGGTCTGGGACTAGCGGACCTCAATGAGCAGTTCTTC | CSGLGLADLNEQFF
TRBJ1-1 | TRBV10-3 | TRBD1 | - | TGTGCCATCAGCACCGGGACAGGGGACGTGAACACTGAAGCTTTCTTT | CAISTGTGDVNTEAFF
TRBJ2-1 | TRBV5-4 | - | - | TGTGCCAGCAACTTGCCCGGGGAGGCATATGAGCAGTTCTTC | CASNLPGEAYEQFF
TRBJ2-2 | TRBV30 | - | few | TGTGCCTTTTTGGGGGGGAACACCGGGGAGCTGTTTTTT | CAFLGGNTGELFF
TRBJ1-1 | TRBV4-1 | TRBD1 | many | TGCGCCAGCAGGTTCACAGGGGAAGGTACTGAAGCTTTCTTT | CASRFTGEGTEAFF
TRBJ1-5 | TRBV7-9 | - | few | TGTGCCAGCAGCTCCACCTTTCCCCCAGGTGGTCAGCCCCAGCATTTT | CASSSTFPPGGQPQHF
TRBJ2-5 | TRBV11-2 | - | - | TGTGCCAGCAGCTCCGTCCAACAGGGCAAAAAGACCCAGTACTTC | CASSSVQQGKKTQYF
TRBJ2-5 | TRBV9 | TRBD2 | few | TGTGCCAGCAGCGTAGGTATAGCGGGGGGCCAAGAGACCCAGTACTTC | CASSVGIAGGQETQYF
TRBJ1-6 | TRBV4-1 | TRBD1 | few | TGCGCCAGCAGCCATTTGGGACAGGGGGGAAATTCACCCCTCCACTTT | CASSHLGQGGNSPLHF
TRBJ1-5 | TRBV6-1 | - | few | TGTGCCAGCAGAAGCGATTATAGCAATCAGCCCCAGCATTTT | CASRSDYSNQPQHF
TRBJ2-3 | TRBV29-1 | - | many | TGCAGCGTTGAAGCCAGGGGAATCACAGATACGCAGTATTTT | CSVEARGITDTQYF
TRBJ1-5 | TRBV6-1 | TRBD1 | - | TGTGCCAGCAGCGGACTAGTTACCGGGACAGGCAGCAATCAGCCCCAGCATTTT | CASSGLVTGTGSNQPQHF
TRBJ2-3 | TRBV2 | - | few | TGTGCCAGCAGTGAAAGTGAGGACTTCACAGATACGCAGTATTTT | CASSESEDFTDTQYF
TRBJ2-7 | TRBV27 | TRBD2 | few | TGTGCCAGCAGGATTGACACGGGGGAGGGCTACGAGCAGTACTTC | CASRIDTGEGYEQYF
TRBJ1-2 | TRBV5-4 | TRBD1 | - | TGTGCCAGCAGCTCAGGACAGGGAGCGGGTGGCTACACCTTC | CASSSGQGAGGYTF
TRBJ1-2 | TRBV4-1 | TRBD1 | - | TGCGCCAGCAGCCACTCGGACAGGGAGGGTGGCCACACCTTC | CASSHSDREGGHTF
TRBJ1-5 | TRBV4-1 | - | once | TGCGCCAGCAGCCAAGAGCCAGGCTTCAATCAGCCCCAGCATTTT | CASSQEPGFNQPQHF
TRBJ1-2 | TRBV20-1 | TRBD1 | - | TGCAGTGCTAGTGTTGGACAGGGGAATGATGGCTACACCTTC | CSASVGQGNDGYTF
TRBJ2-4 | TRBV20-1 | TRBD1 | - | TGCAGTGCGGAAGATAGCCGGGACAGAAACATTCAGTACTTC | CSAEDSRDRNIQYF
TRBJ1-6 | TRBV4-1 | - | few | TGCGCCAGCAGCCAAGGGCAATACTATAATTCACCCCTCCACTTT | CASSQGQYYNSPLHF
TRBJ2-7 | TRBV11-2 | - | - | TGTGCCAGCACCTTGGAGCCCAGCTCCTACGAGCAGTACTTC | CASTLEPSSYEQYF
TRBJ1-1 | TRBV7-8 | - | - | TGTGCCAGCAGCTCTGAGGGATTAGGGGCACCTGAAGCTTTCTTT | CASSSEGLGAPEAFF
TRBJ2-7 | TRBV27 | - | - | TGTGCCAGCCGACGCCCCGGCGGACCCTACGGGCAGTACTTC | CASRRPGGPYGQYF